This record concerns one TCR beta chain sequence. The germline V gene has CDR1 SGHTA and CDR2 FQGTGA. V lost 5 bases and J lost 1; bases outside the gene matches: 10. This CDR3 contains 17 residues. This sample was included in a study of shared clonotypes between healthy human individuals. The data were produced by immunoSEQ multiplex PCR, yet TCRdb's version contains in-frame clones alone and is incomplete. The sample lists about 2.4 million clones; under 95% were seen once. The clonotype originates from a man aged 18 to 35 in good health. Some clones in this sample may be carry-over from other donors' samples. J is TRBJ2-1 and V is TRBV7-3; TRBD2 aligns across 8 bases. The sample comprised naive CD4+ T cells from PBMCs. Described subset: CD45RA+ positively selected. CDR3 DNA sequence: TGTGCCAGCAGCCAACCCCCCGGGACTAGTTCCTACAATGAGCAGTTCTTC. Protein product: CASSQPPGTSSYNEQFF. The complete variable domain, with remaining parts taken from reference TRBV7-3 and TRBJ2-1, reads GAGVSQTPSNKVTEKGKYVELRCDPISGHTALYWYRQSLGQGPEFLIYFQGTGAADDSGLPNDRFFAVRPEGSVSTLKIQRTERGDSAVYLCASSQPPGTSSYNEQFFGPGTRLTVL.